Listed below are T cell receptor beta chains from one sample, sequenced in a study of human T cells and chemical hapten exposure. TCRdb redid the calling of the RACE reads with MiXCR, one entry per CDR3 protein. This table holds approximately 71,000 distinct CDR3 sequences, approximately 9.4% found once. The material sequenced was whole blood, taken in connection with sensitization to the hapten diphenylcyclopropenone (DPC). The receptors stem from a woman aged 40 to 55 with alopecia areata. Some clones in this sample may be carry-over from other donors' samples. CDR3s include the opening cysteine and the closing phenylalanine or tryptophan. Fields, in order: D gene, V gene, J gene, clone size, CDR3 DNA, CDR3 protein. A D gene is named only where the DNA matches it firmly. Only part of the rows carry a size: once, few, many, or a class if the clone is expanded.

-	TRBV5-4	TRBJ2-2	few	TGTGCCAGCAGCCTGGGGGGCCCAGCCGGGGAGCTGTTTTTT	CASSLGGPAGELFF
TRBD1	TRBV28	TRBJ1-2	many	TGTGCCAGCAGCTCGGCGGACAGGGCGGTTGGCTACACCTTC	CASSSADRAVGYTF
-	TRBV7-9	TRBJ2-3	-	TGTGCCAGCAGCCGGTCGGGAGATACGCAGTATTTT	CASSRSGDTQYF
-	TRBV21-1	TRBJ2-6	many	-	CASPGWAAGANVLTF
-	TRBV6-2/TRBV6-3	TRBJ2-2	many	TGTGCCAGCAGTCCAGGGGTGGCCACCGGGGAGCTGTTTTTT	CASSPGVATGELFF
-	TRBV14	TRBJ2-3	-	TGTGCCAGCAGCCCGACTAGTTCCGCAGATACGCAGTATTTT	CASSPTSSADTQYF
-	TRBV6-4	TRBJ1-1	few	TGTGCCAGCAGCAGGGAAGGGTTTACTGAAGCTTTCTTT	CASSREGFTEAFF
TRBD2	TRBV6-2/TRBV6-3	TRBJ2-3	many	TGTGCCAGCAGTTATCCTCGGGGGGTCGGCACAGATACGCAGTATTTT	CASSYPRGVGTDTQYF
TRBD2	TRBV19	TRBJ2-3	many	TGTGCCAGTAGCACTAGCGGGGGGGCCCCCGATACGCAGTATTTT	CASSTSGGAPDTQYF
-	TRBV10-3	TRBJ2-7	many	TGTGCCACGATGGACAGCTCGGGCGAGCAGTACTTC	CATMDSSGEQYF
TRBD2	TRBV7-3	TRBJ2-5	-	TGTGCCAGCAGCCCGGGGGGGCTCCCGTACCAAGAGACCCAGTACTTC	CASSPGGLPYQETQYF
TRBD2	TRBV20-1	TRBJ2-2	few	TGCAGTGCGCCCGGACTAGCGGGGGGACGGGGCACCGGGGAGCTGTTTTTT	CSAPGLAGGRGTGELFF
TRBD1	TRBV12-3/TRBV12-4	TRBJ1-1	many	TGTGCCAGCAGTTTCCCACAGGGGGGGATCTCTGAAGCTTTCTTT	CASSFPQGGISEAFF
TRBD1	TRBV28	TRBJ2-7	many	TGTGCCAGCAGTTTATTCAACCCGGGACAGGTTTCCGAGCAGTACTTC	CASSLFNPGQVSEQYF
-	TRBV6-6	TRBJ1-4	many	TGTGCCAGCATCTTCAGGGGCGGCACTAATGAAAAACTGTTTTTT	CASIFRGGTNEKLFF
-	TRBV7-9	TRBJ2-2	-	TGTGCCAGCAGCCCCCCACAGGGCCCCGGGGAGCTGTTTTTT	CASSPPQGPGELFF
-	TRBV12-3/TRBV12-4	TRBJ1-2	-	TGTGCCAGCAGTTTAGTAGGAGGCTACACCTTC	CASSLVGGYTF
-	TRBV6-6	TRBJ1-4	many	TGTGCCAGCAGCTCCTTGACTTCGGAATCACACGAAAAACTGTTTTTT	CASSSLTSESHEKLFF
-	TRBV4-2	TRBJ2-2	many	TGTGCCAGCAGCCAGTGGGGCGTGGGCATTGCCGGGGAGCTGTTTTTT	CASSQWGVGIAGELFF
TRBD1	TRBV27	TRBJ2-7	many	TGTGCCAGCAGTTTTCAGGGGGCGGGGTACGAGCAGTACTTC	CASSFQGAGYEQYF